One and the same sample provided the 12 T cell receptor beta chains below, sequenced in a study of lymphopenia after photon versus proton radiotherapy. The data were produced by immunoSEQ multiplex PCR, yet TCRdb's version contains in-frame clones alone and is incomplete. The table shows approximately 35,000 clones, with approximately 87% occurring only once. The sequencing here drew on peripheral blood, taken from a patient treated with photon-based radiotherapy. Receptors were obtained from a woman aged 45 to 65 with pancreatic cancer.

CDR3 DNA sequence: TGTGCCACCGGCCGGGACCTATACAATGAGCAGTTCTTC. It encodes CATGRDLYNEQFF. The chain has TRBV25-1 and TRBJ2-1; D tentatively reads TRBD1 or TRBD2 (5 bases each). The CDR3 loop spans 13 amino acids. Germline CDR1 MGHDK, CDR2 SYGVNS. V lost 10 bases and J lost 4, with 14 bases in between.

The rearrangement links TRBV4-1 to TRBJ1-1; D remains ambiguous. Trimming stripped 4 bases from V and 4 bases from J, with 19 bases between. CDR3 size: 16 residues. Germline CDR1 and CDR2: MGHRA and YSYEKL. The CDR3 region is CASSRRDAEISTEAFF. The CDR3 region has the DNA TGCGCCAGCAGCCGTCGTGACGCGGAGATTTCCACTGAAGCTTTCTTT.

The rearrangement uses TRBV5-6 and TRBJ1-5; TRBD1 agrees at 10 bases. CDR1 and CDR2 (germline): SGHDT, YYEEEE. This CDR3 comprises 17 residues. With 4 bases clipped from V and 2 bases from J, the junction kept 9 bases outside the gene matches. The CDR3 loop reads CASSVGTGAWGNQPQHF. In DNA, the CDR3 is TGTGCCAGCAGCGTCGGGACAGGGGCGTGGGGCAATCAGCCCCAGCATTTT.

V usage is TRBV6-5 and J usage is TRBJ1-4; TRBD1 might be the D (5 bases). From germline, CDR1 is MNHEY and CDR2 SVGAGI. Trimming removed 5 bases from V and 7 bases from J, with 17 bases in between. This CDR3 spans 15 amino acids. The CDR3 here is CASSPVLGGGEKLFF. The CDR3 bases are TGTGCCAGCAGTCCAGTGCTCGGGGGGGGTGAAAAACTGTTTTTT.

This sequence joins TRBV7-2 and TRBJ2-1; 8 bases agree with TRBD1. V trimming: 11 bases; J trimming: 10 bases; junction bases outside the gene matches: 16. The CDR3 extends over 14 amino acids. CDR1 is SGHTA and CDR2 is FQGNSA in the germline V gene. CDR3: CAGGTGRPTGEQFF. CDR3 nucleotides: TGTGCCGGGGGGACAGGCCGACCAACAGGGGAGCAGTTCTTC.

As regards this clone: The junction shows a germline mismatch at one end, possibly a read error. The genes are TRBV9 and TRBJ2-2; 7 positions match TRBD1. The CDR3 has 13 residues. Per germline, CDR1 SGDLS and CDR2 YYNGEE. This CDR3 is CASSVDLAGGLFF. CDR3 bases: TGTGCCAGCAGCGTAGATTTAGCAGGGGGGCTGTTTTTT. Combining the CDR3 with reference TRBV9 and TRBJ2-2 gives the whole variable domain DSGVTQTPKHLITATGQRVTLRCSPRSGDLSVYWYQQSLDQGLQFLIQYYNGEERAKGNILERFSAQQFPDLHSELNLSSLELGDSALYFCASSVDLAGGLFFGEGSRLTVL.

This chain uses TRBV2 with TRBJ2-3; TRBD1 might be the D (6 bases). The CDR3 consists of 14 residues. Germline CDR1 SNHLY, CDR2 FYNNEI. Trimming removed 7 bases from V and 2 bases from J, with 13 bases in between. CDR3 coding DNA: TGTGCCAGCACAACACAGGGATTCACAGATACGCAGTATTTT. This translates into CASTTQGFTDTQYF.

The chain combines TRBV28 with TRBJ2-7; TRBD1 matches 7 bases. Per the germline V gene, CDR1 is MDHEN and CDR2 is SYDVKM. This CDR3 region has 14 residues. V shed 7 bases, J shed 0 bases, and the junction held 6 bases outside the gene matches. CDR3 DNA: TGTGCCAGCACCCGCCGACAGGGCTCCTACGAGCAGTACTTC. Protein: CASTRRQGSYEQYF.

The chain couples TRBV18 to TRBJ1-2; 8 bases are a match to TRBD1. J gave up 5 bases and V 3 bases, and 8 bases lay outside the gene matches. Germline V gene data show CDR1 as KGHSH and CDR2 as LQKENI. The length of the CDR3 is 15 residues. The CDR3 nucleotides are TGTGCCAGCTCACCTCTCGCGGACAGGGCGTATGGCTACACCTTC. Protein: CASSPLADRAYGYTF.

Only a few counts were recorded for this clone. The J gene is TRBJ2-1, the V gene TRBV23-1, with 9 bases lining up with TRBD2. TRBV23-1 carries the ORF label, with uncertain function. The CDR3 has 13 amino acids. With V trimmed by 2 bases and J by 13 bases, 6 bases remained unmatched. DNA for the CDR3: TGCGCCAGCAGTCAAAGGGCTAGCGGGACTCAGTTCTTC. Amino acids: CASSQRASGTQFF.

This sequence joins TRBV4-2 and TRBJ2-3; 10 positions match TRBD2. V lost 3 bases to trimming and J lost 6 bases; unmatched junction nucleotides: 18. The CDR3 spans 19 residues. Germline-derived CDR1 and CDR2 are LGHNA and YNFKEQ. The CDR3 DNA reads as TGTGCCAGCAGCCACAAGATCCAGCTAGCGGGAGCTCAAGGGGATACGCAGTATTTT. This encodes CASSHKIQLAGAQGDTQYF.

This clone was observed a handful of times. V and J are TRBV9 and TRBJ1-2; D perhaps matches TRBD1 (5 bases). CDR3 length equals 15 residues. The germline gives CDR1 SGDLS, CDR2 YYNGEE. Trimming removed 3 bases from V and 3 bases from J, with 15 bases in between. CDR3 amino acids: CASSEARGRHYGYTF. In nucleotides, the CDR3 is TGTGCCAGCAGCGAGGCCCGGGGACGGCACTATGGCTACACCTTC.